This T cell receptor beta chain was identified in a study of somatic mutations in cytotoxic T cells in rheumatoid arthritis. Study context: Nearly 100% purity was obtained when some V beta antibody-stained T-cell populations were flow-sorted; these included V beta1+ cells sequenced for TCRB. Study-wide findings and caveats: Rheumatoid arthritis patients showed CD8+ clonality increasing with age, unlike healthy controls.

This CDR3 region has 15 residues. Trimming left V 0 bases short and J 0 bases short, with 6 bases between. Germline assignment: CDR1 MNHNS and CDR2 SASEGT. Positively selected by magnetic beads, CD4+ and CD8+ cells were purity-checked by flow cytometry. This clone has a handful of counts. Its antigen is not known. The protocol was immunoSEQ multiplex PCR, while the TCRdb copy is restricted to in-frame clones and leaves out a portion. The repertoire holds about 10,000 clones, with more than 75% as singletons. Sequenced: CD8+ T cells sorted from blood. The TCR was taken from an adult with rheumatoid arthritis. The chain combines TRBV6-1 with TRBJ2-1; possibly TRBD1 for D (6 bases). The CDR3 coding sequence is TGTGCCAGCAGTGAAGCAGGGGGCTCCTACAATGAGCAGTTCTTC. Protein product: CASSEAGGSYNEQFF.